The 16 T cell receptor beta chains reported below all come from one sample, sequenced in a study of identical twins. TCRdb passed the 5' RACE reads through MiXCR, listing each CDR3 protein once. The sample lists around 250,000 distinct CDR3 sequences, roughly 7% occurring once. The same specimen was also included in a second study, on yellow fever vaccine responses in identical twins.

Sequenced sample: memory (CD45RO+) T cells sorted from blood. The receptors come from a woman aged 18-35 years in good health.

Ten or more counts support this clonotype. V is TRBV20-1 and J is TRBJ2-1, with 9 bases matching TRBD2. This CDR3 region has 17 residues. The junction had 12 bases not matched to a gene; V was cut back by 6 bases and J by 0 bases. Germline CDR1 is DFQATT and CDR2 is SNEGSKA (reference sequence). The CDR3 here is CSAPGRLADSSYNEQFF. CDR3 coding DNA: TGCAGTGCCCCAGGGAGACTAGCGGATAGCTCCTACAATGAGCAGTTCTTC.

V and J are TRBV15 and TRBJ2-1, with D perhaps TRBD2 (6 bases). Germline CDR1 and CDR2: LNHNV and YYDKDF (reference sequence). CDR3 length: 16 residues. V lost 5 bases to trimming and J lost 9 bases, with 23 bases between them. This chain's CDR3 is CATSARRDSARREQFF. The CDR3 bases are TGTGCCACCAGCGCCCGGCGGGACTCCGCAAGGCGTGAGCAGTTCTTC.

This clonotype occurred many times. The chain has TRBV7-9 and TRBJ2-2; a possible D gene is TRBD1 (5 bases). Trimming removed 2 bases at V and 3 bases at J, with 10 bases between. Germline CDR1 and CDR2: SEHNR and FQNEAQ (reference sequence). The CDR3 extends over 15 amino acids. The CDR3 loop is CASSLSSGHTGELFF. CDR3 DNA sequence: TGTGCCAGCAGCTTATCGTCAGGGCACACCGGGGAGCTGTTTTTT.

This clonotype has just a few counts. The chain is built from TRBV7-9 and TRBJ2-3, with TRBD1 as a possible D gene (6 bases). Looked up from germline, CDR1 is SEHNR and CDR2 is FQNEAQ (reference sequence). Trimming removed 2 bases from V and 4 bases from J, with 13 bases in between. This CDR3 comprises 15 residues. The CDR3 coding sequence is TGTGCCAGCAGCTTAAGGGGGATGGGGCCAGATACGCAGTATTTT. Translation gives CASSLRGMGPDTQYF.

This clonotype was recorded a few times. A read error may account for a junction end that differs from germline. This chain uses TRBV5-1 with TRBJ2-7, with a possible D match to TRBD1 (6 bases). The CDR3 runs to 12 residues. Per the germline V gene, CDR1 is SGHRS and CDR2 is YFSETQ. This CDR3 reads CASSLDRDKASF. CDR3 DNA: TGCGCCAGCAGCTTAGACCGGGACAAAGCTAGCTTC.

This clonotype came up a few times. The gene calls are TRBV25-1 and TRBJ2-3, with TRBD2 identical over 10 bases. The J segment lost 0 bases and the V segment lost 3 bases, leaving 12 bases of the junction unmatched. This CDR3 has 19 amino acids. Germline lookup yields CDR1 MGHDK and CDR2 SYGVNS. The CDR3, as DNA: TGTGCCAGCAGTGAGGGGAGGGCTAGCGGGGGAGAGAGCACAGATACGCAGTATTTT. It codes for CASSEGRASGGESTDTQYF. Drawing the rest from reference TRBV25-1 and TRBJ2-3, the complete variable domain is EADIYQTPRYLVIGTGKKITLECSQTMGHDKMYWYQQDPGMELHLIHYSYGVNSTEKGDLSSESTVSRIRTEHFPLTLESARPSHTSQYLCASSEGRASGGESTDTQYFGPGTRLTVL.

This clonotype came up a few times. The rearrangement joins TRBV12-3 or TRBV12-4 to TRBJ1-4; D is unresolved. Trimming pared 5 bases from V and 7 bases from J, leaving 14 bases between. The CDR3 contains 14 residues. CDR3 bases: TGTGCCAGCAGTCGTTGGGAGTTTCGTGAAAAACTGTTTTTT. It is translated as CASSRWEFREKLFF.

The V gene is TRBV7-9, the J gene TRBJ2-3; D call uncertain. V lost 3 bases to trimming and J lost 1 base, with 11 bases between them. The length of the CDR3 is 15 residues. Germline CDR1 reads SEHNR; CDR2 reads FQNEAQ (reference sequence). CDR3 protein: CASSLMGSRTDTQYF. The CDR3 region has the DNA TGTGCCAGCAGCTTGATGGGGTCCCGCACAGATACGCAGTATTTT.

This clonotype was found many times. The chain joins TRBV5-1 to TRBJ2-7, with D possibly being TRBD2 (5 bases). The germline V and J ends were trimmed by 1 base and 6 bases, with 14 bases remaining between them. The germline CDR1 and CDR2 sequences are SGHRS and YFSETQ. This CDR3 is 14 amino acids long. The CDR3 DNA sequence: TGCGCCAGCAGCTTGAACGCGGGTGTCGGCGAGCAGTACTTC. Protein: CASSLNAGVGEQYF.

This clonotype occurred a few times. The CDR3 region has the DNA TGCGCCAGCAGCTTGGGAGGTGGGGGCTCTGGGGCCAACGTCCTGACTTTC. Amino acids: CASSLGGGGSGANVLTF. This chain links TRBV5-1 with TRBJ2-6; D could derive from TRBD1 or TRBD2 (5 bases each). CDR1 and CDR2 (germline): SGHRS, YFSETQ. The ends were cut back, 0 bases at V and 0 bases at J, with 10 bases in the middle. The CDR3 loop spans 17 amino acids.

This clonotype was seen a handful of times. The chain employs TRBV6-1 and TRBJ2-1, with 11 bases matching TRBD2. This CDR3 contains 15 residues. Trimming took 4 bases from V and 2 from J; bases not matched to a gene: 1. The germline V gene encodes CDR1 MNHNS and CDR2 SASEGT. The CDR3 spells CASSVSGGAYNEQFF. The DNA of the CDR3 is TGTGCCAGCAGTGTTAGCGGGGGGGCCTACAATGAGCAGTTCTTC.

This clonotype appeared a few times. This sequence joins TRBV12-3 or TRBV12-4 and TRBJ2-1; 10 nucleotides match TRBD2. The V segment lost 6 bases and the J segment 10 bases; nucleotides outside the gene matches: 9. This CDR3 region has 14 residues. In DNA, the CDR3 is TGTGCCAGCAGCCCTGGGACTAGCGCGGGCGAGCAGTTCTTC. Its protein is CASSPGTSAGEQFF.

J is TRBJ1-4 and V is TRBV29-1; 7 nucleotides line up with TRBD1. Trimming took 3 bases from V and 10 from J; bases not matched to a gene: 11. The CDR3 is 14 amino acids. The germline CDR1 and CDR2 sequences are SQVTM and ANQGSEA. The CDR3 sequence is CSVDVTGTVGKLFF. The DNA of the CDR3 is TGCAGCGTTGACGTGACAGGGACTGTCGGAAAACTGTTTTTT.

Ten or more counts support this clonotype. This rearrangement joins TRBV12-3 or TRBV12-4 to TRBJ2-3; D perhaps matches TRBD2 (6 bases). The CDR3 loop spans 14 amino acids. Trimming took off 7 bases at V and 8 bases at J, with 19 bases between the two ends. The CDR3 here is CASTLRVGGATQYF. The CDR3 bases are TGTGCCAGCACCCTCCGGGTCGGGGGAGCTACGCAGTATTTT.

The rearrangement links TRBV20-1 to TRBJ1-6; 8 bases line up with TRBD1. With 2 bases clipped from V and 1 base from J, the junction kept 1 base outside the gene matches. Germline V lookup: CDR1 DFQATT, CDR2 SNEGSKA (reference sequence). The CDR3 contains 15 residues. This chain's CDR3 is CSARQGASYNSPLHF. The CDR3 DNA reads TGCAGTGCTAGACAGGGGGCATCCTATAATTCACCCCTCCACTTT.

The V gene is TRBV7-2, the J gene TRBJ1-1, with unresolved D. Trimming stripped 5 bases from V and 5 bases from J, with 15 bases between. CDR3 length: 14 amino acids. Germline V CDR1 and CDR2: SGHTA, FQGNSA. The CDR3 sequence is CASSNLGGRTEAFF. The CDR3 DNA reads TGTGCCAGCAGCAACTTAGGAGGGAGGACTGAAGCTTTCTTT.